The 29 T cell receptor beta chains in this list originate from one sample, sequenced in a study of cytomegalovirus exposure and HLA in healthy donors. Primers: 60 Vbeta forward and 13 Jbeta reverse. The method was immunoSEQ multiplex PCR; TCRdb's version includes in-frame clones alone and lacks a portion of them. The sample shows under 150,000 clones, around 78% of them seen only once. Material: PBMCs. The receptors come from a woman between 50 and 59 years old in good health and CMV-seronegative.

This chain connects TRBV5-1 to TRBJ2-1, with TRBD2 identical over 10 bases. The CDR3 has 16 residues. Germline V gene lookup returns CDR1 SGHRS and CDR2 YFSETQ. V lost 0 bases and J lost 7; bases outside the gene matches: 7. CDR3 coding DNA: TGCGCCAGCAGCTTGGGGTCGAGCGGGAGGGGTAATGAGCAGTTCTTC. Encoded protein: CASSLGSSGRGNEQFF. Supplemented by reference TRBV5-1 and TRBJ2-1, the full variable domain reads KAGVTQTPRYLIKTRGQQVTLSCSPISGHRSVSWYQQTPGQGLQFLFEYFSETQRNKGNFPGRFSGRQFSNSRSEMNVSTLELGDSALYLCASSLGSSGRGNEQFFGPGTRLTVL.

A note on this clone: A junction end diverges from the germline sequence, so it may reflect a read error. The V and J genes are TRBV7-7 and TRBJ2-3; TRBD2 aligns across 8 bases. The germline gives CDR1 SSHAT, CDR2 FNYEAQ (reference sequence). The CDR3 is made up of 15 amino acids. The CDR3 nucleotides are TGTGCTAGCAGCTTCGGTGGGAGCGGGGGAGATACGCAGTATTTT. It translates to CASSFGGSGGDTQYF.

V is TRBV9 and J is TRBJ1-5; 7 nucleotides align to TRBD1. J lost 1 base, V lost 3 bases, and 4 bases had no gene match. The germline CDR1 and CDR2 sequences are SGDLS and YYNGEE. The CDR3 is 15 amino acids. CDR3 residues: CASSAGTASNQPQHF. The CDR3 DNA sequence: TGTGCCAGCAGCGCCGGGACAGCCAGCAATCAGCCCCAGCATTTT.

This clone has only a few counts. The chain combines TRBV5-1 with TRBJ1-1; D may be TRBD1 (5 bases). V was cut by 6 bases and J by 1 base, with 13 bases left in between. This CDR3 spans 14 amino acids. Germline V gives CDR1 SGHRS, CDR2 YFSETQ. CDR3 residues: CASTLGGANTEAFF. The CDR3 DNA reads as TGCGCCAGCACCCTTGGAGGGGCGAACACTGAAGCTTTCTTT.

The chain has TRBV25-1 and TRBJ1-5, with TRBD1 identical over 7 bases. In germline, CDR1 is MGHDK, CDR2 SYGVNS. This CDR3 spans 15 amino acids. The V gene end was trimmed by 5 bases and the J gene end by 3 bases; junction bases not matched to a gene: 7. Written as DNA, the CDR3 is TGTGCCAGCAGTAAAGAACAGGGGTACAATCAGCCCCAGCATTTT. It specifies CASSKEQGYNQPQHF. Complete variable domain (other parts from reference TRBV25-1 and TRBJ1-5): EADIYQTPRYLVIGTGKKITLECSQTMGHDKMYWYQQDPGMELHLIHYSYGVNSTEKGDLSSESTVSRIRTEHFPLTLESARPSHTSQYLCASSKEQGYNQPQHFGDGTRLSIL.

The rearrangement uses TRBV6-6 and TRBJ2-7, with a possible D match to TRBD2 (6 bases). This CDR3 has 15 residues. V lost 0 bases, J lost 6 bases, and 15 bases lay in between. Germline values: CDR1 MNHNY, CDR2 SVGAGI (reference sequence). CDR3 coding DNA: TGTGCCAGCAGTTACTCGTCTTGGCTAGCGACCGAGCAGTACGTC. Encoded protein: CASSYSSWLATEQYV.

The J gene is TRBJ1-5, the V gene TRBV6-7, with D possibly being TRBD1 (6 bases). TRBV6-7 is an ORF, and what it does is uncertain. Trimming pared 4 bases from V and 3 bases from J, leaving 7 bases between. This CDR3 is 13 amino acids long. CDR3 DNA: TGTGCCAGCAGTTGGGACAACAATCAGCCCCAGCATTTT. Its protein product is CASSWDNNQPQHF.

The chain joins TRBV6-1 to TRBJ1-5, with 7 bases matching TRBD1. With V trimmed by 1 base and J by 15 bases, 12 bases remained unmatched. In germline, CDR1 is MNHNS, CDR2 SASEGT. The CDR3 is made up of 14 amino acids. This chain's CDR3 is CASSEGGQSYSRHF. The DNA for the CDR3 is TGTGCCAGCAGTGAAGGGGGACAGTCCTACTCACGGCATTTT.

V is TRBV11-2 and J is TRBJ2-7; TRBD2 might be the D (6 bases). CDR3 length: 16 amino acids. Germline-derived CDR1 and CDR2 are SGHAT and FQNNGV. Trimming removed 2 bases from V and 0 bases from J, with 14 bases in between. CDR3 sequence: CASSLMGGISSYEQYF. CDR3 nucleotides: TGTGCCAGCAGCTTAATGGGCGGGATAAGCTCCTACGAGCAGTACTTC.

The V gene is TRBV18, the J gene TRBJ2-7, with D tentatively TRBD1 (6 bases). The germline V gene has CDR1 KGHSH and CDR2 LQKENI. CDR3 length equals 15 residues. V was pared by 3 bases and J by 3 bases, with 15 bases between. Written as DNA, the CDR3 is TGTGCCAGCTCACCCACGACAGGAAAGGGCTACGAGCAGTACTTC. Residues: CASSPTTGKGYEQYF.

This sequence joins TRBV20-1 and TRBJ1-2; D ambiguous. CDR3 size: 11 residues. CDR1 DFQATT and CDR2 SNEGSKA come from the germline V gene (reference sequence). V was cut by 5 bases and J by 5 bases, with 9 bases left in between. The CDR3 DNA follows: TGCAGTGCTTCCCCAGGATATGGCTACACCTTC. This sequence encodes CSASPGYGYTF.

This chain connects TRBV12-5 to TRBJ2-7; 10 bases are shared with TRBD1. Germline V gene lookup returns CDR1 LGHNT and CDR2 FRNRAP. The V gene end was trimmed by 5 bases and the J gene end by 4 bases; junction bases not matched to a gene: 5. CDR3 length: 14 residues. The CDR3 DNA follows: TGTGCTAGTGGTCAAGGACAGGGGGTTTACGAGCAGTACTTC. Translating it yields CASGQGQGVYEQYF.

The V and J genes are TRBV28 and TRBJ1-1, with a possible D match to TRBD1 (5 bases). The length of the CDR3 is 14 residues. V was trimmed by 5 bases and J by 4 bases, leaving 14 bases between them. In germline, CDR1 is MDHEN, CDR2 SYDVKM. The DNA of the CDR3 is TGTGCCAGCAGTCGAGCCGGGGACTCCACTGAAGCTTTCTTT. This gives the protein CASSRAGDSTEAFF.

The chain recombines TRBV7-3 with TRBJ1-2, with D perhaps TRBD1 (5 bases). V lost 2 bases and J 6 bases, leaving 10 bases between the germline ends. The germline V gene has CDR1 SGHTA and CDR2 FQGTGA. The CDR3 runs to 13 residues. The CDR3 DNA follows: TGTGCCAGCAGCTTATCGGGGGTAAATGGCTACACCTTC. Its translation is CASSLSGVNGYTF.

DNA for the CDR3: TGTGCCAGCAGCTTGGTTCCAGGGCCGGGCGAGCAGTACGTC. This sequence encodes CASSLVPGPGEQYV. The chain employs TRBV5-4 and TRBJ2-7; perhaps TRBD1 as D (5 bases). Germline V CDR1 and CDR2: SGHNT, YYREEE (reference sequence). Trimming cost V 0 bases and J 6 bases, with 13 bases left between them. The CDR3 is made up of 14 amino acids.

The chain carries TRBV6-1 and TRBJ2-5, with 7 bases lining up with TRBD1. The CDR3 is 15 amino acids. V lost 2 bases, J lost 4 bases, and 7 bases stayed unmatched. Germline V CDR1 and CDR2: MNHNS, SASEGT. The CDR3: CASSESRTGGETQYF. CDR3 coding DNA: TGTGCCAGCAGTGAATCGCGGACAGGCGGAGAGACCCAGTACTTC.

This clone was seen just once. The V call is TRBV6-1, the J call TRBJ2-3, with a possible D match to TRBD2 (6 bases). The CDR3 is 14 amino acids. The V end was cut by 8 bases, the J end by 2 bases, with 14 bases between. CDR1 MNHNS and CDR2 SASEGT come from the germline V gene. CDR3 region: CASRRGKYTDTQYF. Here the CDR3 DNA reads TGTGCCAGCCGCCGGGGGAAGTACACAGATACGCAGTATTTT.

Only one count was recorded for this clone. A junction boundary mismatches the germline segment, possibly from a read error. This chain joins TRBV4-2 and TRBJ2-7; 7 nucleotides agree with TRBD1. CDR1 is LGHNA and CDR2 is YNFKEQ in the germline V gene. The CDR3 is 16 residues long. The CDR3 is CASSQEETGTIYERYF. The CDR3, as DNA: TGTGCCAGCAGCCAAGAGGAGACAGGGACGATCTACGAGCGGTACTTC.

The CDR3 nucleotides are TGTGCCATCAAGCGGGAGGGTAGCACAGATACGCAGTATTTT. It encodes CAIKREGSTDTQYF. The V call is TRBV10-3, the J call TRBJ2-3, with 10 bases matching TRBD2. Germline loops: CDR1 ENHRY, CDR2 SYGVKD. The V segment lost 7 bases and the J segment 0 bases; nucleotides outside the gene matches: 1. The CDR3 is made up of 14 amino acids.

This chain's CDR3 is CASSPTSGNVHEQFF. The CDR3 DNA sequence: TGTGCCAGCAGTCCGACTAGCGGGAATGTTCATGAGCAGTTCTTC. V is TRBV6-1 and J is TRBJ2-1, with 11 bases matching TRBD2. The CDR3 loop spans 15 amino acids. Germline-derived CDR1 and CDR2 are MNHNS and SASEGT. Trimming at V came to 5 bases and at J to 8 bases, leaving 8 bases not matched to a gene.

In nucleotides, the CDR3 is TGTGCCAGCAGAACCGGGACAGGGATCGAGCAGTACTTC. This gives the protein CASRTGTGIEQYF. This sequence joins TRBV28 and TRBJ2-7; 9 nucleotides line up with TRBD1. Germline V gene data show CDR1 as MDHEN and CDR2 as SYDVKM. The CDR3 contains 13 residues. The junction had 6 bases not matched to a gene; V was cut back by 6 bases and J by 6 bases.

The rearrangement joins TRBV10-3 to TRBJ2-7; D remains unclear. The CDR3 covers 13 residues. V dropped 2 bases and J dropped 6 bases, with 11 bases sitting between them. The germline CDR1 and CDR2 sequences are ENHRY and SYGVKD. The CDR3 DNA sequence: TGTGCCATCAGTGAGCCGCCCGAGGCCGAGCAGTACGTC. It translates to CAISEPPEAEQYV.

There are a few counts of this clone. This chain uses TRBV7-9 with TRBJ2-7, with D maybe TRBD2 (5 bases). Between the trimmed V and J ends, which lost 4 bases and 0 bases, there was a span of 13 bases. This CDR3 is built from 15 residues. Germline V gives CDR1 SEHNR, CDR2 FQNEAQ (reference sequence). The chain's CDR3 is CASSSRTVSSYEQYF. The CDR3 bases are TGTGCCAGCAGCTCAAGGACTGTCAGCTCCTACGAGCAGTACTTC.

CDR3 in DNA: TGCGCCAGCAGCCCCGACAGGGGCCCCTACAATGAGCAGTTCTTC. This codes for CASSPDRGPYNEQFF. The chain uses TRBV5-1 and TRBJ2-1, with TRBD1 matching 8 bases. With V trimmed by 4 bases and J by 2 bases, 5 bases remained unmatched. The germline CDR1 and CDR2 sequences are SGHRS and YFSETQ. The CDR3 has 15 amino acids.

The gene calls are TRBV7-9 and TRBJ2-1; 10 nucleotides align to TRBD2. The CDR3 extends over 19 amino acids. After removal of 1 base from V and 4 bases from J, the junction contained 13 bases not matched to a gene. Germline lookup yields CDR1 SEHNR and CDR2 FQNEAQ (reference sequence). CDR3 in DNA: TGTGCCAGCAGCTTAGATTCGCTAGCGGGAGACCAACTTTACAATGAGCAGTTCTTC. Protein sequence: CASSLDSLAGDQLYNEQFF. Together with reference TRBV7-9 and TRBJ2-1, the CDR3 gives the full variable domain: DTGVSQNPRHKITKRGQNVTFRCDPISEHNRLYWYRQTLGQGPEFLTYFQNEAQLEKSRLLSDRFSAERPKGSFSTLEIQRTEQGDSAMYLCASSLDSLAGDQLYNEQFFGPGTRLTVL.

The V and J genes are TRBV30 and TRBJ1-1; tentative D call: TRBD1 (5 bases). The V gene lost 5 bases and the J gene lost 0 bases, with 7 bases spanning the gap. Germline CDR1 GTSNPN, CDR2 SVGIG (reference sequence). This CDR3 comprises 12 residues. The chain's CDR3 is CAWSQVNTEAFF. Written as DNA, the CDR3 is TGTGCCTGGTCACAGGTGAACACTGAAGCTTTCTTT.

The chain uses TRBV4-3 and TRBJ1-2; possible D gene TRBD1, 6 bases. The CDR3 spans 16 residues. The germline V gene encodes CDR1 LGHNA and CDR2 YSLEER. Trimming pared 0 bases from V and 4 bases from J, leaving 15 bases between. The CDR3: CASSQDWPGDRYGYTF. The CDR3 DNA reads as TGCGCCAGCAGCCAAGATTGGCCAGGGGATCGCTATGGCTACACCTTC.

The chain combines TRBV4-2 with TRBJ1-1, with D unclear. Trimming pared 1 base from V and 1 base from J, leaving 7 bases between. Looked up from germline, CDR1 is LGHNA and CDR2 is YNFKEQ. This CDR3 comprises 14 residues. CDR3: CASSQVAGNTEAFF. The CDR3 nucleotides are TGTGCCAGCAGCCAAGTGGCAGGGAACACTGAAGCTTTCTTT.

The chain is built from TRBV5-4 and TRBJ2-5, with D perhaps matching TRBD2 (7 bases). This CDR3 region has 18 residues. V was trimmed by 0 bases and J by 2 bases, leaving 20 bases between them. The germline V gene has CDR1 SGHNT and CDR2 YYREEE (reference sequence). CDR3 DNA: TGTGCCAGCAGCTTGGAGGGGGGGATGGTGTTTATTCAAGAGACCCAGTACTTC. Protein: CASSLEGGMVFIQETQYF.